What follows are 2 T cell receptor beta chains derived from one specimen sequenced in a study of shared clonotypes between healthy human individuals. TCRdb's copy holds only in-frame clones and misses some; the assay was immunoSEQ multiplex PCR. Seen here are under 1,100,000 clones, 60% to 80% observed once, and the top ten hold about 1.5%. The sequenced sample consisted of memory CD4+ T cells sorted from blood. Subset of the sample: CD45RA-negative fraction. These receptor sequences come from a man younger than 35 in good health.

This chain uses TRBV10-3 with TRBJ1-3; D is undetermined. There are 17 residues in the CDR3. The germline V and J ends were trimmed by 0 bases and 0 bases, with 12 bases remaining between them. The germline gives CDR1 ENHRY, CDR2 SYGVKD. The CDR3 here is CAISESAGSRSGNTIYF. CDR3 bases: TGTGCCATCAGTGAGTCGGCAGGCAGCCGCTCTGGAAACACCATATATTTT.

Concerning this clone itself: It may be a read error: a sequence one base away is much more abundant. The chain has TRBV7-8 and TRBJ2-7, with D possibly TRBD2 on 6 matching bases. V lost 3 bases and J lost 2, with 8 bases in between. The length of the CDR3 is 13 residues. Looked up from germline, CDR1 is SGHVS and CDR2 is FQNEAQ. The chain's CDR3 is CASSFGTAYEQYF. CDR3 bases: TGTGCCAGCAGCTTCGGGACTGCCTACGAGCAGTACTTC.